A selection of T cell receptor beta chains follows, all from one sample in a study of T cell repertoires in cytomegalovirus infection. TCRdb ran MiXCR on the reads and lists one entry per CDR3 protein. The sample lists about 160,000 distinct CDR3 sequences, about 22% occurring once. These receptors' targets are unknown. This specimen consisted of CD8+ T cells from cultured PBMCs, obtained from culture after CMV antigen stimulation. The receptors derive from a human donor in good health (CMV status not recorded). Some clones in this sample may be carry-over from other donors' samples. Both conserved end residues are part of each CDR3. A D gene is named only where the DNA matches it firmly. Some rows have no size entry. The others give once, few or many, or a class for an expanded clone.

V: TRBV7-9; J: TRBJ1-2; size: -; D: TRBD1; DNA: TGTGCCAGCAGGGCGGGACAGTCGCCGGTCTATGGCTACACCTTC; CDR3: CASRAGQSPVYGYTF
V: TRBV12-3/TRBV12-4; J: TRBJ1-4; size: -; D: -; DNA: TGTGCCAGCAGCTCGGGGGGAAAACTGTTTTTT; CDR3: CASSSGGKLFF
V: TRBV20-1; J: TRBJ1-2; size: few; D: -; DNA: TGCAGTGCTAGAGACAGGGTGGCTGGCTACACCTTC; CDR3: CSARDRVAGYTF
V: TRBV7-8; J: TRBJ2-7; size: few; D: -; DNA: TGTGCCAGTGGGAGCTTTGCGGACTACGAGCAGTACTTC; CDR3: CASGSFADYEQYF
V: TRBV29-1; J: TRBJ2-1; size: many; D: -; DNA: TGCAGCGTTGAGGGTAGTGAGATGATCTCCTACAATGAGCAGTTCTTC; CDR3: CSVEGSEMISYNEQFF
V: TRBV11-2; J: TRBJ2-5; size: few; D: TRBD2; DNA: TGTGCCAGCAGCCCCCACGGGGGGGAAGAGACCCAGTATTTC; CDR3: CASSPHGGEETQYF
V: TRBV7-9; J: TRBJ2-2; size: few; D: -; DNA: TGTGCCAGCAGACAGGAGAACACCGGGGAGCTGTTTTTT; CDR3: CASRQENTGELFF
V: TRBV7-2; J: TRBJ2-3; size: -; D: TRBD2; DNA: TGTGCCAGTTCGGGGGGGGTGGAACTTAGCACAGATACGCAGTATTTT; CDR3: CASSGGVELSTDTQYF
V: TRBV27; J: TRBJ1-5; size: -; D: -; DNA: TGTGCCAGCAGTTTGCAAGGGGCAATCAATCAGCCCCAGCATTTT; CDR3: CASSLQGAINQPQHF
V: TRBV6-2/TRBV6-3; J: TRBJ1-1; size: few; D: -; DNA: TGTGCCAGCAGTTACAGGATAAACTTTGAAGCTTTCTTT; CDR3: CASSYRINFEAFF
V: TRBV7-8; J: TRBJ2-5; size: few; D: -; DNA: TGTGCCAGCAGCCCCCGGACAGAGCCCGTCTTC; CDR3: CASSPRTEPVF
V: TRBV7-8; J: TRBJ2-1; size: few; D: -; DNA: TGTGCCAGCAGCTTAAAAGGGGGAAATGAGCAGTTCTTC; CDR3: CASSLKGGNEQFF
V: TRBV6-1; J: TRBJ1-2; size: -; D: -; DNA: TGTGCCAGCAGTGAATTAGGCAGGGTGAGCGGCTACACCTTC; CDR3: CASSELGRVSGYTF
V: TRBV7-9; J: TRBJ2-1; size: -; D: TRBD2; DNA: TGTGCCAGCAGCTCCAGGACTAGCGGGGAGGCCGATGAGCAGTTCTTC; CDR3: CASSSRTSGEADEQFF
V: TRBV7-6; J: TRBJ2-7; size: -; D: TRBD1; DNA: TGTGCCAGCAGTGGATTGGGACAGGGGTACGAGCAGTACTTC; CDR3: CASSGLGQGYEQYF
V: TRBV15; J: TRBJ1-5; size: -; D: -; DNA: TGTGCCACCACCTCTGATCTGGATAGCAATCAGCCCCAGCATTTT; CDR3: CATTSDLDSNQPQHF
V: TRBV6-2/TRBV6-3; J: TRBJ1-5; size: -; D: TRBD1; DNA: TGTGCCAGCAGTTCACCACAGGGGGTCCCCGATCAGCCCCAGCATTTT; CDR3: CASSSPQGVPDQPQHF
V: TRBV28; J: TRBJ2-3; size: -; D: -; DNA: TGTGCCAGCAGTTTACTGAGTACTAGCACAGATACGCAGTATTTT; CDR3: CASSLLSTSTDTQYF
V: TRBV2; J: TRBJ2-6; size: -; D: -; DNA: TGTGCCAGCAGAGAGGCCCCGGGCCCGGCCAACGTCCTGACTTTC; CDR3: CASREAPGPANVLTF
V: TRBV7-8; J: TRBJ1-5; size: few; D: -; DNA: TGTGCCAGCAGCTTAATGCGACAGCCCTACAATCAGCCCCAGCATTTT; CDR3: CASSLMRQPYNQPQHF
V: TRBV12-3/TRBV12-4; J: TRBJ1-1; size: few; D: -; DNA: TGTGCCAGCAGTAATACAGCGAACACTGAAGCTTTCTTT; CDR3: CASSNTANTEAFF
V: TRBV7-2; J: TRBJ1-5; size: -; D: -; DNA: TGTGCCAGCAGCTCGGGACCGACGATCTATAGCAATCAGCCCCAGCATTTT; CDR3: CASSSGPTIYSNQPQHF
V: TRBV5-1; J: TRBJ2-7; size: -; D: -; DNA: TGCGCCAGCACCGAGAACTACGAGCAGTACTTC; CDR3: CASTENYEQYF
V: TRBV7-9; J: TRBJ1-1; size: once; D: -; DNA: TGTGTCAGCAGCCACCCTTCCATGGGCACTGAAGCTTTCTTT; CDR3: CVSSHPSMGTEAFF
V: TRBV12-3/TRBV12-4; J: TRBJ1-1; size: few; D: -; DNA: TGTGCCAGCAGTTTTCTAGGGGCTGGGACTGAAGCTTTCTTT; CDR3: CASSFLGAGTEAFF
V: TRBV9; J: TRBJ2-1; size: -; D: -; DNA: TGTGCCAGCAGCCGGACGGGATACAATGAGCAGTTCTTC; CDR3: CASSRTGYNEQFF
V: TRBV12-3/TRBV12-4; J: TRBJ2-7; size: -; D: TRBD1; DNA: TGTGCCAGCAGTTTAGAAGGAGTCGCGAGACAGGGGGCGGTCGAGCAGTACTTC; CDR3: CASSLEGVARQGAVEQYF
V: TRBV7-9; J: TRBJ2-2; size: few; D: -; DNA: TGTGCCAGCAACCCACACGGGGAGCTGTTTTTT; CDR3: CASNPHGELFF
V: TRBV6-2/TRBV6-3; J: TRBJ2-5; size: -; D: -; DNA: TGTGCCAGCAGGGGGCCGGTCGAAAGTGGGACCCAGTACTTC; CDR3: CASRGPVESGTQYF
V: TRBV6-2/TRBV6-3; J: TRBJ2-7; size: few; D: TRBD2; DNA: TGTGCCAGCAGTTATGGTCGTCGGCGGGGGGCCCACTTAGGCTACGAGCAGTACTTC; CDR3: CASSYGRRRGAHLGYEQYF
V: TRBV7-2; J: TRBJ2-2; size: -; D: -; DNA: TGTGCCAGCAGCTTAGTGCGAATACGGACACCCAACACCGGGGAGCTGTTTTTT; CDR3: CASSLVRIRTPNTGELFF
V: TRBV7-8; J: TRBJ2-1; size: few; D: -; DNA: TGTGCCAGCAGCTTAGCTGGGGGCGGGACAAGTCCTCGGAATGAGCAGTTCTTC; CDR3: CASSLAGGGTSPRNEQFF
V: TRBV5-4; J: TRBJ2-1; size: -; D: -; DNA: TGTGCCAGCACCCCTGGGACGGGCAACTCCTACAATGAGCAGTTCTTC; CDR3: CASTPGTGNSYNEQFF
V: TRBV7-9; J: TRBJ1-1; size: -; D: TRBD1; DNA: TGTGCCAGCAGCACCGGGACAGGGGGCGCGGACACTGAAGCTTTCTTT; CDR3: CASSTGTGGADTEAFF
V: TRBV12-3/TRBV12-4; J: TRBJ2-2; size: -; D: -; DNA: TGTGCCAGCAGTTTAAACCCGATCGGGGAGCTGTTTTTT; CDR3: CASSLNPIGELFF
V: TRBV6-1; J: TRBJ1-2; size: -; D: -; DNA: TGTGCCAGCAGTGAATGGGAAGGGACTAACTATGGCTACACCTTC; CDR3: CASSEWEGTNYGYTF
V: TRBV11-2; J: TRBJ1-1; size: -; D: TRBD1; DNA: TGTGCCAGCAGCTCTCGGACAGGGGCCGCAATGAACACTGAAGCTTTCTTT; CDR3: CASSSRTGAAMNTEAFF
V: TRBV7-8; J: TRBJ2-7; size: few; D: -; DNA: TGTGCCAGCAGCTTAGGGGAGGGGGGGTCCAACGAGCAGTACTTC; CDR3: CASSLGEGGSNEQYF
V: TRBV6-2/TRBV6-3; J: TRBJ1-5; size: -; D: -; DNA: TGTGCCAGCAGTTACTCGGGAAGTTCCAGAAATCAGCCCCATCATTTT; CDR3: CASSYSGSSRNQPHHF
V: TRBV29-1; J: TRBJ2-5; size: -; D: TRBD2; DNA: TGCAGCGTTCGGCTAGCGGGGGGTGGGCAAGAGACCCAGTACTTC; CDR3: CSVRLAGGGQETQYF
V: TRBV10-3; J: TRBJ2-1; size: many; D: -; DNA: TGTGCCATCAGGGATGACAGGAGCTCCTACAATGAGCAGTTCTTC; CDR3: CAIRDDRSSYNEQFF
V: TRBV12-3/TRBV12-4; J: TRBJ2-2; size: few; D: -; DNA: TGTGCCACATCCGGGACTTCGAACACCGGGGAGCTGTTTTTT; CDR3: CATSGTSNTGELFF
V: TRBV11-2; J: TRBJ1-1; size: -; D: -; DNA: TGTGCCAGCAGCTTAACGGCAGTCACTGAAGCTTTCTTT; CDR3: CASSLTAVTEAFF